These 16 T cell receptor beta chains came from one sample sequenced in a study of blood T cell repertoires in COVID-19. Clones were sequenced by immunoSEQ multiplex PCR, and TCRdb holds only the in-frame ones, with some missing. The table includes 110,000 to 150,000 clones, around 80% detected once. Source material: peripheral blood. The receptors stem from a man aged 55-75 years with acute or convalescent COVID-19.

The genes are TRBV30 and TRBJ1-2, with 7 bases that match TRBD1. Germline V gives CDR1 GTSNPN, CDR2 SVGIG (reference sequence). The CDR3 runs 14 residues. With V trimmed by 2 bases and J by 2 bases, 5 bases remained unmatched. The CDR3 sequence is CAWSPGQWNYGYTF. The CDR3, as DNA: TGTGCCTGGAGTCCGGGACAGTGGAACTATGGCTACACCTTC.

V gene TRBV10-2 combines with J gene TRBJ2-7; 10 nucleotides match TRBD2. With V trimmed by 6 bases and J by 0 bases, 5 bases remained unmatched. The CDR3 sequence is 15 residues long. From germline, CDR1 is WSHSY and CDR2 SAAADI. For the CDR3, the DNA is TGCGCCAGCAGCTGGACTAGCGGTCTCTCCTACGAGCAGTACTTC. This sequence encodes CASSWTSGLSYEQYF.

V is TRBV2 and J is TRBJ1-6, with D possibly matching TRBD1 (5 bases). From germline, CDR1 is SNHLY and CDR2 FYNNEI. CDR3 length: 14 residues. V lost 5 bases, J lost 6 bases, and 11 bases lay in between. The CDR3 DNA follows: TGTGCCAGCAGTCCCAGGGAAAGTAATTCACCCCTCCACTTT. Translation gives CASSPRESNSPLHF.

This chain joins TRBV24-1 and TRBJ1-5, with D uncertain. The CDR3 sequence is 14 residues long. The V gene's germline CDR1 is KGHDR and CDR2 SFDVKD. Between the trimmed V and J ends, which lost 7 bases and 3 bases, there was a span of 12 bases. CDR3 nucleotide sequence: TGTGCCACCAGCGAAGACGGGATCAATCAGCCCCAGCATTTT. This gives the protein CATSEDGINQPQHF.

This chain connects TRBV27 to TRBJ2-3, with D tentatively TRBD2 (6 bases). Deletions cut 2 bases from V and 2 bases from J, with 14 bases between. This CDR3 spans 16 amino acids. CDR1 is MNHEY and CDR2 is SMNVEV in the germline V gene (reference sequence). The CDR3 is CASSLGLRFSTDTQYF. In DNA form, the CDR3 reads TGTGCCAGCAGTTTAGGACTACGGTTCTCCACAGATACGCAGTATTTT.

This chain connects TRBV3-1 (or the pseudogene TRBV3-2) to TRBJ2-3; 14 nucleotides match TRBD2. The junction had 6 bases not matched to a gene; V was cut back by 4 bases and J by 6 bases. The germline V gene has CDR1 LGHDT and CDR2 YNNKEL (reference sequence). The CDR3 runs to 16 residues. The CDR3 spells CASSLGTSGSVDTQYF. The DNA for the CDR3 is TGTGCCAGCAGCCTGGGGACTAGCGGGAGTGTGGATACGCAGTATTTT.

This chain uses TRBV18 with TRBJ2-4, with 7 positions matching TRBD2. The CDR3 loop spans 18 amino acids. Germline assignment: CDR1 KGHSH and CDR2 LQKENI. The V segment lost 3 bases and the J segment 8 bases; nucleotides outside the gene matches: 19. DNA of the CDR3: TGTGCCAGCTCACCCCCGACACCGTTAGGACTAGGAGGAGACATTCAGTACTTC. Translated, it gives CASSPPTPLGLGGDIQYF.

V and J are TRBV5-1 and TRBJ2-2; 11 positions agree with TRBD2. CDR3 size: 17 residues. Trimming at V came to 0 bases and at J to 4 bases, leaving 5 bases not matched to a gene. CDR1 is SGHRS and CDR2 is YFSETQ in the germline V gene. The CDR3 here is CASSLALAGAFTGELFF. The CDR3 region has the DNA TGCGCCAGCAGCTTGGCACTAGCGGGAGCCTTCACCGGGGAGCTGTTTTTT.

J is TRBJ2-5 and V is TRBV28, with D perhaps matching TRBD1 (5 bases). This CDR3 spans 14 amino acids. Trimming stripped 2 bases from V and 0 bases from J, with 7 bases between. CDR1 is MDHEN and CDR2 is SYDVKM in the germline V gene. This chain's CDR3 is CASSLVGHQETQYF. In DNA, the CDR3 is TGTGCCAGCAGTTTAGTGGGGCACCAAGAGACCCAGTACTTC.

The chain uses TRBV6-5 and TRBJ2-2; a possible D gene is TRBD2 (6 bases). Trimming took 7 bases from V and 3 from J, leaving 12 bases between them. The CDR3 has 14 amino acids. Per germline, CDR1 MNHEY and CDR2 SVGAGI. The CDR3 spells CASKEGTYTGELFF. The CDR3 bases are TGTGCCAGCAAGGAGGGGACCTACACCGGGGAGCTGTTTTTT.

This clone was seen many times. The chain uses TRBV19 and TRBJ1-5; 8 nucleotides line up with TRBD1. This CDR3 comprises 15 residues. The junction had 13 bases not matched to a gene; V was cut back by 8 bases and J by 7 bases. Germline V gene lookup returns CDR1 LNHDA and CDR2 SQIVND (reference sequence). The chain's CDR3 is CASARGGQGAQPQHF. The CDR3 region has the DNA TGTGCCAGTGCAAGGGGCGGACAGGGCGCACAGCCCCAGCATTTT.

The chain combines TRBV4-1 with TRBJ2-3, with 7 bases matching TRBD2. Germline assignment: CDR1 MGHRA and CDR2 YSYEKL. CDR3 size: 16 residues. V was clipped by 2 bases and J by 3 bases; unmatched bases: 8. The CDR3: CASSQPLATVTDTQYF. The CDR3 DNA is TGCGCCAGCAGCCAACCACTAGCGACAGTAACAGATACGCAGTATTTT.

The chain carries TRBV10-3 and TRBJ2-2; 12 bases fit TRBD2. Germline trimming cut 10 bases from V and 7 bases from J; bases unmatched to any gene: 10. The CDR3 sequence is 15 residues long. Per germline, CDR1 ENHRY and CDR2 SYGVKD. The CDR3 loop reads CATLAGTSGHGELFF. The DNA for the CDR3 is TGTGCCACCCTTGCCGGGACTAGCGGGCACGGGGAGCTGTTTTTT.

This chain connects TRBV5-1 to TRBJ2-3; 9 bases map to TRBD2. CDR1 and CDR2 from the germline V gene are SGHRS and YFSETQ. V lost 0 bases and J lost 5; bases outside the gene matches: 7. The CDR3 length is 16 residues. CDR3 nucleotides: TGCGCCAGCAGCTTGGTTAGCGGGAGAGGAAGAGATACGCAGTATTTT. Translation gives CASSLVSGRGRDTQYF.

This chain uses TRBV2 with TRBJ1-5; D might be TRBD1 (5 bases). Germline loops: CDR1 SNHLY, CDR2 FYNNEI. The CDR3 runs to 14 residues. V was clipped by 3 bases and J by 4 bases, with 10 bases between them. CDR3 region: CASSDQGFNQPQHF. The DNA of the CDR3 is TGTGCCAGCAGTGACCAGGGATTTAATCAGCCCCAGCATTTT.

Here the CDR3 reads CASSLETYLSGANVLTF. The CDR3 DNA follows: TGTGCCAGCAGCTTGGAAACCTACCTCTCTGGGGCCAACGTCCTGACTTTC. This chain links TRBV5-4 with TRBJ2-6; the D is unclear. The CDR3 spans 17 residues. Deletions cut 0 bases from V and 0 bases from J, with 10 bases between. Germline CDR1 SGHNT, CDR2 YYREEE (reference sequence).